In this sample, the clone carrying this TCR beta chain turned up once. Its specificity is unknown. V lost 5 bases, J lost 10 bases, and 15 bases stayed unmatched. CDR3 length: 16 residues. The germline V gene encodes CDR1 MNHEY and CDR2 SMNVEV (reference sequence). These data are taken from a study of T cell responses to AZD1222 COVID-19 vaccine. The table came from immunoSEQ multiplex PCR; TCRdb's copy has only in-frame clones and leaves some out. The sample has about 54,000 clones, around 90% seen once; the top ten hold just under 4%. Study-level results: Donors were mostly white British, more females; clonal diversity possibly underestimated. AZD1222 recipients seropositive at baseline numbered only five or six. In the spike-specific TCR repertoire, nearly half reportedly target unmutated variant regions.

The sequences come from peripheral blood, collected on day 0 of AZD1222 vaccination. The rearrangement uses TRBV27 and TRBJ1-1, with 11 positions matching TRBD1. This receptor was obtained from an adult in good health. The CDR3 sequence: CASSQLSLGTGGIAFF. CDR3 sequence (DNA): TGTGCCAGCAGTCAGCTGAGCCTCGGGACAGGGGGGATAGCTTTCTTT.